This T cell receptor beta chain appears in the sequencing data of a study of early T cells in non-severe SARS-CoV-2 infection. About the research overall: RNA in bulk from unsorted whole blood was sequenced, and chains were unpaired.

TCRdb reprocessed the 5' RACE reads with MiXCR, giving one entry per CDR3 protein. The sample has around 79,000 distinct CDR3 sequences, 11% seen once. Study observations and caveats: Anti-spike CD8 responses were favored in VDJdb matching, and private and CD4 specificities were missed.

The CDR3 is 16 residues long. The ends were cut back, 7 bases at V and 0 bases at J, with 18 bases in the middle. With regard to this clonotype: Antigen unknown.

The genes are TRBV12-3 or TRBV12-4 and TRBJ1-1, with D perhaps matching TRBD1 (5 bases). This sequence was found in an adult who was a healthcare worker with PCR-confirmed SARS-CoV-2 infection or an uninfected control (not recorded which). The material sequenced was whole blood, taken at baseline. Here the CDR3 DNA reads TGTGCCAGCACCCCAAATCCTGGGGGGTTGAACACTGAAGCTTTCTTT. The encoded protein is CASTPNPGGLNTEAFF.